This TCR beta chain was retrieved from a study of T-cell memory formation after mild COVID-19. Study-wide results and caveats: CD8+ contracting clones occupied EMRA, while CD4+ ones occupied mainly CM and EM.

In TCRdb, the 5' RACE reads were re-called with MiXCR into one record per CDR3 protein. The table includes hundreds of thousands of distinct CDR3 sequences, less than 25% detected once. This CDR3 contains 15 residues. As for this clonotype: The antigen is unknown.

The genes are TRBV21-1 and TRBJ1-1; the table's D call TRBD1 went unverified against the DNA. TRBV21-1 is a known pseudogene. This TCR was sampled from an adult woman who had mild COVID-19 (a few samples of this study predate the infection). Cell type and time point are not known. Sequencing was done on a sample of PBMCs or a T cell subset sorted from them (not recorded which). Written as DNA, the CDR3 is TGTGCCAGCAGCATAAATAGGGACCCCGACACTGAAGCTTTCTTT. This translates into CASSINRDPDTEAFF.